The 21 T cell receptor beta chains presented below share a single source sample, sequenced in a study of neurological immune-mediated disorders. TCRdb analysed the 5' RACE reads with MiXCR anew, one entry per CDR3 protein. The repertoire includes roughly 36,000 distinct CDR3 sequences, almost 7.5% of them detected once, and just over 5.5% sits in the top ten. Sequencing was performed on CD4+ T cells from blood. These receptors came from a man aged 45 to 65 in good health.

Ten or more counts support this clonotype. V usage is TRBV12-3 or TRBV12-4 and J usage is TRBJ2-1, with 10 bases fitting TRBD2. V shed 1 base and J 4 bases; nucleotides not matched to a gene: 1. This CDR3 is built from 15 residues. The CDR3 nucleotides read TGTGCCAGCAGTTTAGAACTAGCGGGGTACAATGAGCAGTTCTTC. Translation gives CASSLELAGYNEQFF.

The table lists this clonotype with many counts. CDR3 in DNA: TGTGCCAGCAGCTGGGGGGGGCTGACAGATACGCAGTATTTT. Protein: CASSWGGLTDTQYF. The chain has TRBV4-2 and TRBJ2-3, with a tentative D call TRBD2 (7 bases). The V gene lost 5 bases and the J gene lost 3 bases, with 12 bases spanning the gap. The CDR3 runs 14 residues. The germline V gene encodes CDR1 LGHNA and CDR2 YNFKEQ.

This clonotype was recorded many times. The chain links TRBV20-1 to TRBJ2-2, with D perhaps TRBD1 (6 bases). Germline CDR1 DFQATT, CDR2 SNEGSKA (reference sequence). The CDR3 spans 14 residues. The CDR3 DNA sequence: TGCGGTACTCCCGGGACAACGAACACCGGGGAGCTGTTTTTT. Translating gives CGTPGTTNTGELFF.

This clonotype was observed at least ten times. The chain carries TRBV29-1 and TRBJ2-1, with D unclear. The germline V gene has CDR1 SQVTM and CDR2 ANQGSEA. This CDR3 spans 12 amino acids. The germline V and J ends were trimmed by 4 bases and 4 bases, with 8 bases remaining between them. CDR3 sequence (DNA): TGCAGCGTTGTTGAGGATTACAATGAGCAGTTCTTC. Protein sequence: CSVVEDYNEQFF.

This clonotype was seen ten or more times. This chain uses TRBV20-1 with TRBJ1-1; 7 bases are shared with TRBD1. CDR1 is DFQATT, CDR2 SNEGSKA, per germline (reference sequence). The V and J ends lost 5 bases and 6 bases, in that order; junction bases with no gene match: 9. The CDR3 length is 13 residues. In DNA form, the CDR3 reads TGCAGTGCTGGTCAAGACAGGGACCCTGAAGCTTTCTTT. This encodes CSAGQDRDPEAFF.

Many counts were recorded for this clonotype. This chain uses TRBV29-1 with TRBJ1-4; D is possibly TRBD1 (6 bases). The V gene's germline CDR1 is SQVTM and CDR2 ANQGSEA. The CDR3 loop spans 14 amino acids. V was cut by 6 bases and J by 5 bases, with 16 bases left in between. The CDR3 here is CSVTGSAVNEKLFF. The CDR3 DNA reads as TGCAGCGTGACAGGCTCCGCCGTAAATGAAAAACTGTTTTTT. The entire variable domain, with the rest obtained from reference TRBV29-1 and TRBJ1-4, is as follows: SAVISQKPSRDICQRGTSLTIQCQVDSQVTMMFWYRQQPGQSLTLIATANQGSEATYESGFVIDKFPISRPNLTFSTLTVSNMSPEDSSIYLCSVTGSAVNEKLFFGSGTQLSVL.

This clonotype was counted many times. CDR3 DNA sequence: TGTGCCAGCAGTTCGACAGGGATACAAGAGACCCAGTACTTC. It translates to CASSSTGIQETQYF. The chain couples TRBV27 to TRBJ2-5; the match to TRBD1 covers 7 bases. CDR3 length: 14 residues. Germline V lookup: CDR1 MNHEY, CDR2 SMNVEV (reference sequence). V lost 4 bases to trimming and J lost 2 bases; unmatched junction nucleotides: 4.

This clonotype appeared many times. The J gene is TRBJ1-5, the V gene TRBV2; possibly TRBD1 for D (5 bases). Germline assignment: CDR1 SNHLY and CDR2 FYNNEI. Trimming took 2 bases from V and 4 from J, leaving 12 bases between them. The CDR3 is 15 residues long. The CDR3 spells CASSEQGLFNQPQHF. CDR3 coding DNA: TGTGCCAGCAGTGAACAGGGACTTTTTAATCAGCCCCAGCATTTT.

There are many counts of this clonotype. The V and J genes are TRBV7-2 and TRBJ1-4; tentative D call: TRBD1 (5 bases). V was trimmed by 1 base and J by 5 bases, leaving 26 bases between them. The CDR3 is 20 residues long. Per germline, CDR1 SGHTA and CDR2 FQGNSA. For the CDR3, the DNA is TGTGCCAGCAGCTTAGGAGTATCTGGGGGTGGCATAAACGGGAATGAAAAACTGTTTTTT. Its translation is CASSLGVSGGGINGNEKLFF.

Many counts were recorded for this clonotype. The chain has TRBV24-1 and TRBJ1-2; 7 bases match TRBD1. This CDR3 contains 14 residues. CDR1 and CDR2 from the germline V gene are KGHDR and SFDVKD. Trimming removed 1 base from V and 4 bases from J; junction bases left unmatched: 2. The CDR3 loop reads CATSDFDRAYGYTF. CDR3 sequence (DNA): TGTGCCACCAGTGATTTCGACAGGGCCTATGGCTACACCTTC.

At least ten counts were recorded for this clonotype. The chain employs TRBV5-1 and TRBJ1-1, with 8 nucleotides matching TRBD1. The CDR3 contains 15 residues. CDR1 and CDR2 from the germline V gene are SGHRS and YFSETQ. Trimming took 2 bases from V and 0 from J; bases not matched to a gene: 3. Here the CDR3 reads CASSLQGDLNTEAFF. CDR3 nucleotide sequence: TGCGCCAGCAGCTTACAGGGGGATCTGAACACTGAAGCTTTCTTT.

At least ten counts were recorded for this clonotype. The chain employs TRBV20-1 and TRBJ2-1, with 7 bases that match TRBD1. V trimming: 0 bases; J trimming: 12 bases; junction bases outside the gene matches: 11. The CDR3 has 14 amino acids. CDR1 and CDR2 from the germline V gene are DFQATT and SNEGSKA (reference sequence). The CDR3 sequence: CSARDLAGGVGQFF. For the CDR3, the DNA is TGCAGTGCTAGAGATTTAGCAGGGGGAGTGGGGCAGTTCTTC.

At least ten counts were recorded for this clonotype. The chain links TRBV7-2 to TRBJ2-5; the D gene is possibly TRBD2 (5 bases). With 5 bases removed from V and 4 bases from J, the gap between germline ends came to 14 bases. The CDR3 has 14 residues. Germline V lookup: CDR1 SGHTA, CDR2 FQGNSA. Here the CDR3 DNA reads TGTGCCAGCAGCCTTGGGAAAACTAGAGAGACCCAGTACTTC. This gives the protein CASSLGKTRETQYF.

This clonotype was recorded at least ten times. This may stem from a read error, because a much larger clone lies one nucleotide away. The CDR3 nucleotides are TGCGCCAGCAGCCCCGGGGGGGAGAAGCAGTACTTC. Translated, it gives CASSPGGEKQYF. The chain is built from TRBV5-1 and TRBJ2-7, with TRBD2 matching over 8 bases. Trimming at V came to 4 bases and at J to 8 bases, leaving 5 bases not matched to a gene. The CDR3 contains 12 residues. Germline V gene sequence: CDR1 SGHRS, CDR2 YFSETQ.

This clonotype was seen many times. The CDR3 here is CSARDPQRDYEQYF. For the CDR3, the DNA is TGCAGTGCTAGAGATCCACAGCGGGACTACGAGCAGTACTTC. The genes are TRBV20-1 and TRBJ2-7; 7 nucleotides match TRBD2. The V gene end was trimmed by 0 bases and the J gene end by 3 bases; junction bases not matched to a gene: 5. Germline assignment: CDR1 DFQATT and CDR2 SNEGSKA (reference sequence). This CDR3 region has 14 residues.

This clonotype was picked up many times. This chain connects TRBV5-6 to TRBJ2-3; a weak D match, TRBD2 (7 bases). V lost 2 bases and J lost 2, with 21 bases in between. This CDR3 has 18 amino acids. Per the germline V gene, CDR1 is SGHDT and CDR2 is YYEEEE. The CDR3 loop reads CASSFRASERGHTDTQYF. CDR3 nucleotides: TGTGCCAGCAGCTTTCGAGCTTCGGAGCGGGGACACACAGATACGCAGTATTTT.

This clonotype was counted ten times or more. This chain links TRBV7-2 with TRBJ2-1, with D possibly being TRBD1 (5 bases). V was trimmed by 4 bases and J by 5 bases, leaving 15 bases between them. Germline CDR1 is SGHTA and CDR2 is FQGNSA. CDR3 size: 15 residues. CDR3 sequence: CASSSAPLTDNEQFF. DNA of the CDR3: TGTGCCAGCAGCTCCGCCCCCCTGACAGACAATGAGCAGTTCTTC. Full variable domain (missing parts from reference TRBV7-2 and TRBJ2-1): GAGVSQSPSNKVTEKGKDVELRCDPISGHTALYWYRQSLGQGLEFLIYFQGNSAPDKSGLPSDRFSAERTGGSVSTLTIQRTQQEDSAVYLCASSSAPLTDNEQFFGPGTRLTVL.

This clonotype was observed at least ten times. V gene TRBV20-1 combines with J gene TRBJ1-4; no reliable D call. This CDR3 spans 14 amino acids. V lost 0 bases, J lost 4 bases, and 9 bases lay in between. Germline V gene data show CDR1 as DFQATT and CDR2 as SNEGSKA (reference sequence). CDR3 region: CSAREWDYNEKLFF. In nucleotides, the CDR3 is TGCAGTGCTAGAGAATGGGATTATAATGAAAAACTGTTTTTT.

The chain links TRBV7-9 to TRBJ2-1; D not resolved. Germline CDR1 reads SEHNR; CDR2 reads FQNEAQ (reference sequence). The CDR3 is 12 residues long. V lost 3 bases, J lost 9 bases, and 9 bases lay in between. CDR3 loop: CASSFYVTEQFF. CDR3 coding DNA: TGTGCCAGCAGCTTTTACGTCACTGAGCAGTTCTTC.

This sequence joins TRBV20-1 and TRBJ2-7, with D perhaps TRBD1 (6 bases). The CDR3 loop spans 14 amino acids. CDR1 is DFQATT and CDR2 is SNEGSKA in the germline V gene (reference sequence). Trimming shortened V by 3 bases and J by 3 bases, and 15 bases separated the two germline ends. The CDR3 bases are TGCAGTGCTAGTCCACCAAGGGGGTACTACGAGCAGTACTTC. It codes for CSASPPRGYYEQYF.

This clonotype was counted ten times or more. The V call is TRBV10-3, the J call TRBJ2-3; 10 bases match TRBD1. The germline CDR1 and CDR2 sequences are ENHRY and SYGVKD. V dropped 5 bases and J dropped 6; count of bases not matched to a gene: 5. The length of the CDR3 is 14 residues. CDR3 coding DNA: TGTGCCATCAGTCGGACAGGGGGAGGGGATACGCAGTATTTT. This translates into CAISRTGGGDTQYF.